The rows below give T cell receptor beta chains drawn from one sample of a study of T cell changes during pregnancy in multiple sclerosis. The repertoire was sequenced with immunoSEQ multiplex PCR; TCRdb's copy has only in-frame clones and lacks some. The sample contains about 110,000 clones, more than 80% of which appear only once. This material consisted of peripheral blood, taken before pregnancy. The receptors stem from a female donor with multiple sclerosis, enrolled in a pregnancy study. The CDR3 runs from the conserved cysteine through the conserved F or W. D genes are given only for firm matches. A row's size may be missing; if present it is once, few, many or a size class.

clone_size | j_call | d_call | v_call | cdr3_aa | cdr3_nt
- | TRBJ1-6 | TRBD1 | TRBV5-1 | CASSERTGGNSPLHF | TGCGCCAGCAGCGAGCGGACAGGGGGAAATTCACCCCTCCACTTT
- | TRBJ2-7 | - | TRBV4-1 | CASSQEYRDYEQYF | TGCGCCAGCAGCCAAGAATACAGGGATTACGAGCAGTACTTC
- | TRBJ2-3 | - | TRBV2 | CASSDGPPGGSRDTQYF | TGTGCCAGCAGTGATGGGCCGCCAGGCGGGTCTCGAGATACGCAGTATTTT
- | TRBJ2-1 | - | TRBV6-6 | CASSLGPYNEQFF | TGTGCCAGCAGTTTGGGGCCTTACAATGAGCAGTTCTTC
- | TRBJ2-7 | TRBD1 | TRBV19 | CASSITGTGGYEQYF | TGTGCCAGTAGTATTACCGGGACAGGGGGCTACGAGCAGTACTTC
- | TRBJ2-3 | TRBD2 | TRBV7-2 | CANALATSTDTQYF | TGTGCCAACGCACTAGCGACTAGCACAGATACGCAGTATTTT
- | TRBJ2-2 | - | TRBV7-2 | CASSLAGGPVTGELFF | TGTGCCAGCAGCTTAGCGGGGGGGCCGGTCACCGGGGAGCTGTTTTTT
- | TRBJ2-1 | TRBD2 | TRBV5-1 | CASNPEGTTRTEQFF | TGCGCCAGCAACCCCGAGGGGACTACCAGGACTGAGCAGTTCTTC
- | TRBJ1-4 | - | TRBV5-1 | CASSTGREVINEKLFF | TGCGCCAGCAGCACCGGTAGGGAGGTAATCAATGAAAAACTGTTTTTT
- | TRBJ2-1 | TRBD1 | TRBV27 | CASSLSRQGASGYSYNEQFF | TGTGCCAGCAGTTTATCGCGACAGGGGGCAAGTGGATACTCCTACAATGAGCAGTTCTTC
- | TRBJ1-2 | - | TRBV11-1 | CASSLRGFYGYTF | TGTGCCAGCAGCTTACGGGGATTCTATGGCTACACCTTC
once | TRBJ1-1 | TRBD1 | TRBV18 | CASSPTTGENTEAFF | TGTGCCAGCTCACCAACGACAGGGGAGAACACTGAAGCTTTCTTT
- | TRBJ1-5 | TRBD1 | TRBV6-5 | CASSRQGTNQPQHF | TGTGCCAGCAGTCGACAGGGGACCAATCAGCCCCAGCATTTT
- | TRBJ2-5 | TRBD2 | TRBV19 | CASSLLRGPGGPKQETQYF | TGTGCCAGTAGCCTACTCCGGGGTCCGGGAGGGCCTAAGCAAGAGACCCAGTACTTC
once | TRBJ2-5 | TRBD1 | TRBV5-5 | CASSFVDRVYQETQYF | TGTGCCAGCAGCTTCGTGGACAGGGTGTACCAAGAGACCCAGTACTTC
- | TRBJ2-5 | - | TRBV13 | CASSYDRLGLAVETQYF | TGTGCCAGCAGCTACGACCGTTTAGGATTAGCGGTAGAGACCCAGTACTTC
- | TRBJ1-3 | - | TRBV27 | CASSRGNGNTIYF | TGTGCCAGCAGTAGAGGGAATGGAAACACCATATATTTT
- | TRBJ1-2 | TRBD1 | TRBV27 | CASSSRTGAAYNYGYTF | TGTGCCAGCAGTTCTCGGACAGGGGCCGCCTATAACTATGGCTACACCTTC
- | TRBJ2-4 | - | TRBV27 | CASSLSWQENIQYF | TGTGCCAGCAGTTTATCCTGGCAGGAAAACATTCAGTACTTC
- | TRBJ1-6 | TRBD1 | TRBV7-9 | CASSLGTANNSPLHF | TGTGCCAGCAGCCTAGGGACAGCTAATAATTCACCCCTCCACTTT
- | TRBJ1-1 | - | TRBV7-8 | CASSLEDVGWTEAFF | TGTGCCAGCAGCTTGGAGGACGTGGGTTGGACTGAAGCTTTCTTT
- | TRBJ2-3 | TRBD2 | TRBV5-1 | CASSTGLGGEDTQYF | TGCGCCAGCAGCACGGGACTAGGAGGAGAAGATACGCAGTATTTT
- | TRBJ2-1 | - | TRBV5-4 | CASSLSRRFNEQFF | TGTGCCAGCAGCTTGTCTAGACGGTTCAATGAGCAGTTCTTC
- | TRBJ2-5 | - | TRBV4-1 | CASSYNPETGEETQYF | TGCGCCAGCAGCTATAATCCTGAGACGGGGGAAGAGACCCAGTACTTC
once | TRBJ2-1 | - | TRBV5-1 | CASSLRTGSVNEQFF | TGCGCCAGCAGCTTGAGAACAGGGTCTGTCAATGAGCAGTTCTTC
- | TRBJ2-7 | - | TRBV6-6 | CASSPTGWEQYF | TGTGCCAGCAGCCCCACAGGGTGGGAGCAGTACTTC
- | TRBJ2-3 | - | TRBV27 | CASSLRDTLTDTQYF | TGTGCCAGCAGTTTAAGGGACACCCTCACAGATACGCAGTATTTT
- | TRBJ2-1 | - | TRBV20-1 | CSAKGERGQFF | TGCAGTGCCAAAGGGGAACGAGGGCAGTTCTTC
- | TRBJ2-2 | TRBD2 | TRBV7-2 | CASSLDGTRGAGELFF | TGTGCCAGCAGCTTAGATGGGACTAGGGGTGCCGGGGAGCTGTTTTTT
- | TRBJ1-4 | TRBD1 | TRBV5-1 | CASSLQGAGEKLFF | TGCGCCAGCAGCTTACAGGGGGCAGGTGAAAAACTGTTTTTT
- | TRBJ2-5 | - | TRBV18 | CASSPIEETQYF | TGTGCCAGCTCACCGATAGAAGAGACCCAGTACTTC
- | TRBJ2-5 | TRBD2 | TRBV7-3 | CASSLGGGAGETQYF | TGTGCCAGCAGCTTAGGCGGGGGGGCCGGTGAGACCCAGTACTTC
- | TRBJ1-1 | - | TRBV5-1 | CASSLTGEGLVFF | TGCGCCAGCAGCTTGACAGGCGAGGGACTTGTCTTCTTT
- | TRBJ1-1 | TRBD1 | TRBV4-1 | CASSNRQGKIEAFF | TGCGCCAGCAGCAACCGACAGGGGAAGATTGAAGCTTTCTTT
- | TRBJ2-7 | - | TRBV7-2 | CASSLRGYEQYF | TGTGCCAGCAGCTTAAGGGGCTACGAGCAGTACTTC
- | TRBJ2-2 | - | TRBV7-3 | CASSLTGGGSTGELFF | TGTGCCAGCAGCTTAACTGGGGGGGGCAGCACCGGGGAGCTGTTTTTT
once | TRBJ2-5 | - | TRBV27 | CASSSRGAGQTQYF | TGTGCCAGCAGTTCCAGGGGCGCCGGACAGACCCAGTACTTC
once | TRBJ1-3 | - | TRBV7-2 | CASTTRRSGENTIYF | TGTGCCAGTACAACGAGGCGCTCTGGTGAAAACACCATATATTTT
- | TRBJ2-3 | TRBD2 | TRBV7-2 | CASSFQLAGGVDTQYF | TGTGCCAGCAGCTTTCAACTAGCGGGGGGAGTAGATACGCAGTATTTT
- | TRBJ1-2 | TRBD1 | TRBV6-6 | CASRTPGTGENYGYTF | TGTGCCAGCAGAACCCCAGGGACAGGGGAGAACTATGGCTACACCTTC
- | TRBJ1-5 | TRBD1 | TRBV29-1 | CSVELPGGMGAQHF | TGCAGCGTTGAGCTTCCAGGGGGAATGGGAGCCCAGCATTTT
once | TRBJ1-4 | - | TRBV18 | CASSPRTYATNEKLFF | TGTGCCAGCTCACCTCGAACTTACGCAACTAATGAAAAACTGTTTTTT
- | TRBJ2-3 | TRBD2 | TRBV7-6 | CASSFLTSGGGTDTQYF | TGTGCCAGCAGCTTTTTGACTAGCGGGGGTGGCACAGATACGCAGTATTTT
- | TRBJ1-2 | TRBD1 | TRBV6-5 | CASSLGQVYGYTF | TGTGCCAGCAGTCTAGGACAGGTCTATGGCTACACCTTC